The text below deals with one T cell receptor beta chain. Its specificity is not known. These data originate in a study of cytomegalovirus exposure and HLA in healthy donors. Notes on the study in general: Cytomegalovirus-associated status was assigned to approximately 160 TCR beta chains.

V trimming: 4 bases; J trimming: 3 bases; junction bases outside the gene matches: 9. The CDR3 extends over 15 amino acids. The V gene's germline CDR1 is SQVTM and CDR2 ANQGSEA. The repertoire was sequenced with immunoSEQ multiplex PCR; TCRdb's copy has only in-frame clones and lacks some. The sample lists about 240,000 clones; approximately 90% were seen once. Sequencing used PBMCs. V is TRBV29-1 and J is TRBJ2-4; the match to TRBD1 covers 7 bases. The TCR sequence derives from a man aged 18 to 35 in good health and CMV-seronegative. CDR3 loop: CSVAGTVFGKNIQYF. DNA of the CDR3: TGCAGCGTTGCTGGGACAGTTTTTGGCAAAAACATTCAGTACTTC.